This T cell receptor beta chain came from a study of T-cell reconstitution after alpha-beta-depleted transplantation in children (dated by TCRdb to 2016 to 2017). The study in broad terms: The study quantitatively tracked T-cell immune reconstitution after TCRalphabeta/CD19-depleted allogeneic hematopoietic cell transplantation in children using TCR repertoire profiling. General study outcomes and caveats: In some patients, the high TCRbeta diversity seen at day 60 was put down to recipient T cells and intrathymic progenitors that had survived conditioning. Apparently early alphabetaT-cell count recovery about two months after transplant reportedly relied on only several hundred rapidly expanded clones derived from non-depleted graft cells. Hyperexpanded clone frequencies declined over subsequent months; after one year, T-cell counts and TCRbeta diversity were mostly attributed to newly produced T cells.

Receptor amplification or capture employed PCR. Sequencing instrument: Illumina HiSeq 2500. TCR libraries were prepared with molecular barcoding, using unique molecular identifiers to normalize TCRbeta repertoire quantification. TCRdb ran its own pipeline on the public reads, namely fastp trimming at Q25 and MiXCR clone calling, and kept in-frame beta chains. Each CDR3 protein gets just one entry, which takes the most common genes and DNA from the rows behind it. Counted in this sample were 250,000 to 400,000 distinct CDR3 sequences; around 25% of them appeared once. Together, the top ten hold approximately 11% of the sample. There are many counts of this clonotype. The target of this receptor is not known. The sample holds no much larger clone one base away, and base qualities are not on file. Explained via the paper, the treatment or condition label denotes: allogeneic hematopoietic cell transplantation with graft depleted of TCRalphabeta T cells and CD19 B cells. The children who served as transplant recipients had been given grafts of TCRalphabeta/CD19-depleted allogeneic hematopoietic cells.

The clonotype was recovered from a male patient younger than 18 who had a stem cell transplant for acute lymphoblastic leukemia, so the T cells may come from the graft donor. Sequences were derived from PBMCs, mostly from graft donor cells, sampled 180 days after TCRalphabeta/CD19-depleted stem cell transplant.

The CDR3 in this case is CASSDVVNNQPQHF. The DNA reads TGTGCCAGCAGTGATGTTGTCAACAATCAGCCCCAGCATTTT. The chain employs TRBV2 and TRBJ1-5; the D gene identity is not certain. The germline V gene sets CDR1 to SNHLY and CDR2 to FYNNEI. From the cysteine up to the phenylalanine, the CDR3 has a length of 14 residues. The entry retains the CDR3 DNA only, 42 bases that are in frame from base 1. Trimming removed 3 bases from V and 3 bases from J, leaving 9 bases between the germline ends. The entire variable domain, with the stretches around the CDR3 drawn from the reference TRBV2 and TRBJ1-5 proteins, is EPEVTQTPSHQVTQMGQEVILRCVPISNHLYFYWYRQILGQKVEFLVSFYNNEISEKSEIFDDQFSVERPDGSNFTLKIRSTKLEDSAMYFCASSDVVNNQPQHFGDGTRLSIL.